The 7 T cell receptor beta chains listed next were all sequenced from one sample in a study of long-term antiretroviral therapy in people with HIV (dated by TCRdb to 2021 to 2024). The immunoSEQ hsTCRB v3.0 assay was used at survey level resolution for TRB variable region sequencing. TCRdb took this table from immuneACCESS and kept in-frame rearrangements with V and J called. Such tables lack part of the clones; where checked against another copy, unresolved V genes explain under half of the gap, and the rest is unexplained. For this sample the table gives 24,000 or so clones, of which 85% to 95% were detected only once. The ten largest make up over 9% of the sample. Here the sequenced sample was unsorted PBMCs, taken 7.6 years after starting antiretroviral therapy. Receptor source: a woman aged 40 to 49 with HIV.

The chain links TRBV10-3 to TRBJ2-1, with TRBD1 as a possible D gene (5 bases). From germline, CDR1 is ENHRY and CDR2 SYGVKD. The CDR3 is 14 residues long. V lost 10 bases and J lost 1, with 14 bases in between. As DNA, the CDR3 is TGTGCCACCACCGACAGAGAATCCTACAATGAGCAGTTCTTC. Protein: CATTDRESYNEQFF.

The chain carries TRBV6-6 and TRBJ2-7, with D unclear. The CDR3 extends over 14 amino acids. In germline, CDR1 is MNHNY, CDR2 SVGAGI (reference sequence). V shed 0 bases and J shed 4 bases, with 10 bases lying between them. In DNA form, the CDR3 reads TGTGCCAGCAGTTACTCCGTGGGGATGTACGAGCAGTACTTC. This sequence encodes CASSYSVGMYEQYF.

This chain connects TRBV29-1 to TRBJ2-1; D is unclear. Germline V gene data show CDR1 as SQVTM and CDR2 as ANQGSEA. Trimming removed 0 bases at V and 0 bases at J, with 12 bases between. The CDR3 covers 16 residues. This CDR3 is CSVEDQTPTSYNEQFF. DNA of the CDR3: TGCAGCGTTGAAGATCAGACACCAACCTCCTACAATGAGCAGTTCTTC.

The CDR3 coding sequence is TGCGCCAGCAGCATCGACAGAACAGATACGCAGTATTTT. Translation gives CASSIDRTDTQYF. This chain links TRBV5-1 with TRBJ2-3, with a weak D call TRBD1 (5 bases). V lost 4 bases and J 3 bases, leaving 9 bases between the germline ends. The CDR3 sequence is 13 residues long. Germline loops: CDR1 SGHRS, CDR2 YFSETQ.

This sequence joins TRBV5-8 and TRBJ2-7; either TRBD1 or TRBD2 may fit D (5 bases each). The CDR3 covers 18 residues. Germline lookup yields CDR1 SGHTS and CDR2 YDEGEE. V was trimmed by 4 bases and J by 0 bases, leaving 23 bases between them. The CDR3 region has the DNA TGTGCCAGCAGCCGGCTTGCACGGGGCAGCTCGAGCTCCTACGAGCAGTACTTC. Protein sequence: CASSRLARGSSSSYEQYF.

V gene TRBV10-3 combines with J gene TRBJ2-1; 16 bases are a match to TRBD2. The junction had 9 bases not matched to a gene; V was cut back by 4 bases and J by 12 bases. This CDR3 is built from 16 residues. Germline lookup yields CDR1 ENHRY and CDR2 SYGVKD. The CDR3 bases are TGTGCCATCAGTGTATCCCCCGGGACTAGCGGGGGGGCGCAGTTCTTC. It encodes CAISVSPGTSGGAQFF.

The J gene is TRBJ2-1, the V gene TRBV7-3; D is undetermined. The germline V and J ends were trimmed by 3 bases and 8 bases, with 11 bases remaining between them. Germline V gives CDR1 SGHTA, CDR2 FQGTGA. The length of the CDR3 is 13 residues. CDR3 DNA: TGTGCCAGCAGCTTTTCTGCTCGAGATGAGCAGTTCTTC. Protein product: CASSFSARDEQFF.